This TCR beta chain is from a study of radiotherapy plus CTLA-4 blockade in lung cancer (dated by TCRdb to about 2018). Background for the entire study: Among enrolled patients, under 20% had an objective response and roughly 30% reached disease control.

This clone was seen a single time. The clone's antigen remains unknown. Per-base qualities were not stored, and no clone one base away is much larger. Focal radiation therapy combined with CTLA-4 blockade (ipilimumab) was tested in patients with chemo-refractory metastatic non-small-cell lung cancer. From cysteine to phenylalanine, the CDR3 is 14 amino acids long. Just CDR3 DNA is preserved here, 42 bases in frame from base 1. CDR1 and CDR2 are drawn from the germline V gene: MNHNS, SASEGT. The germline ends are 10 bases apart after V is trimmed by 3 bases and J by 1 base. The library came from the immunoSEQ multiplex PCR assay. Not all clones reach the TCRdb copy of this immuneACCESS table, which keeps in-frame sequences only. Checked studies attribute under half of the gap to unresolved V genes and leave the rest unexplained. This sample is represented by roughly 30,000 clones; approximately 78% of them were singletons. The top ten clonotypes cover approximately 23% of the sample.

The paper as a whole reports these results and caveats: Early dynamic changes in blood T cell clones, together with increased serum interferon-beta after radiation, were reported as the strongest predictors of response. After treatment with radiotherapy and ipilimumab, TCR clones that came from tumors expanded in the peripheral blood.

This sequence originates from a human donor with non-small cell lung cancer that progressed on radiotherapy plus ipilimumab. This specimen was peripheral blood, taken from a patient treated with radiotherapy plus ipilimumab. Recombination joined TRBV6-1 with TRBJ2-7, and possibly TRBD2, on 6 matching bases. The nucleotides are TGTGCCAGCAGTGACCCGGGGGAGTCCTACGAGCAGTACTTC. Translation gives CASSDPGESYEQYF.